This is a list of T cell receptor beta chains from one sample in a study of control samples from healthy donors and cancer patients. The data were produced by immunoSEQ multiplex PCR, yet TCRdb's version contains in-frame clones alone and is incomplete. The repertoire holds some 150,000 clones, just under 95% seen once, with 12% to 15% in the top ten. Sequencing input: PBMCs. The origin of the receptors is a man between 60 and 70 years old with colorectal cancer. The CDR3 runs from the conserved cysteine through the conserved F or W. The D gene is left open where the match is weak. Rows may omit the clone size; those that give it use once, few, many or a size class.

clone_size	v_call	d_call	j_call	cdr3_nt	cdr3_aa
few	TRBV29-1	-	TRBJ1-5	TGCAGCGTTGAGGGGGACGATCAGCCCCAGCATTTT	CSVEGDDQPQHF
-	TRBV11-2	TRBD1	TRBJ1-4	TGTGCCAGCAGCTTGGGACAGGGGAGGGAAAAACTGTTTTTT	CASSLGQGREKLFF
-	TRBV7-9	TRBD1	TRBJ2-7	TGTGCCAGCAGCATTACAGGGGGCTTGTGGGAGCAGTACTTC	CASSITGGLWEQYF
-	TRBV7-9	-	TRBJ2-7	TGTGCCAGCAGCCCCTTCTCCACAAACTCCTACGAGCAGTACTTC	CASSPFSTNSYEQYF
-	TRBV9	-	TRBJ1-6	TGTGCCAGCAGCCTAGGGGGGTGGTCACCCCTCCACTTT	CASSLGGWSPLHF
-	TRBV19	-	TRBJ2-7	TGTGCCAGTAGTCCGGGACATACCAGTTTGCGGGAGCAGTACTTC	CASSPGHTSLREQYF
-	TRBV11-2	-	TRBJ2-7	TGTGCCAGCAGCCTCCAGGGGTACGAGCAGTACTTC	CASSLQGYEQYF
once	TRBV9	-	TRBJ1-4	TGTGCCAGCAGTCTTAGGGGAGAGGTTGACGAAAAACTGTTTTTT	CASSLRGEVDEKLFF
-	TRBV4-1	-	TRBJ1-3	TGCGCCAGCAGCCAAGACAGGGGAGGTGGAAACACCATATATTTT	CASSQDRGGGNTIYF
once	TRBV5-1	-	TRBJ1-1	TGCGCCAGCAGTTTATTAGGGGGCACTGAAGCTTTCTTT	CASSLLGGTEAFF
few	TRBV7-9	-	TRBJ1-2	TGTGCCAGCAGCTTAGAGGCGATCAGGTCGGATGGCTACACCTTC	CASSLEAIRSDGYTF
-	TRBV3-1/TRBV3-2	-	TRBJ2-7	TGTGCCAGCAGCCAAGGACGGGGATCCTACGAGCAGTACTTC	CASSQGRGSYEQYF
-	TRBV6-5	-	TRBJ2-1	TGTGCCAGCAGTTACTCCGCGAGCTCCTACAATGAGCAGTTCTTC	CASSYSASSYNEQFF
-	TRBV27	TRBD1	TRBJ1-1	TGTGCCAGCAGTCAAACAGGGGGCTCGGGGAACACTGAAGCTTTCTTT	CASSQTGGSGNTEAFF
once	TRBV6-2/TRBV6-3	TRBD2	TRBJ2-3	TGTGCCAGCAGTCGGACTAGCGGGGGGCCCCAGTCCCGGTATTTT	CASSRTSGGPQSRYF
-	TRBV16	-	TRBJ1-2	TGTGCCAGCAGCCACTCTAAACAGGCCCCCGGAGGCTACACCTTC	CASSHSKQAPGGYTF
once	TRBV4-1	TRBD2	TRBJ2-5	TGCGCCAGCAGCCAAGCATCCGCGGGGGGGCGGGAGACCCAGTACTTC	CASSQASAGGRETQYF
once	TRBV3-1/TRBV3-2	-	TRBJ2-7	TGTGCCAGCAGCCAGGGACGGGCTTGGGAGCAGTACTTC	CASSQGRAWEQYF
-	TRBV20-1	-	TRBJ1-2	TGCAGTGCTCAAGCAGAGTATGGCTACACCTTC	CSAQAEYGYTF
-	TRBV14	-	TRBJ2-1	TGTGCCAGCAGCCAAGATTTTTGGACAAAGCAGTTCTTC	CASSQDFWTKQFF
-	TRBV27	TRBD1	TRBJ2-7	TGTGCCAGCAGGACACTATCCCCGGACAGGGCCTACGAGCAGTACTTC	CASRTLSPDRAYEQYF
once	TRBV19	-	TRBJ1-4	TGTGCCAGTAGTACCCCGGGACCGAATGAAAAACTGTTTTTT	CASSTPGPNEKLFF
-	TRBV12-3/TRBV12-4	TRBD1	TRBJ1-2	TGTGCCAGCAGTTTCAGGGGGGCGGGTGGCTACACCTTC	CASSFRGAGGYTF
-	TRBV5-6	-	TRBJ2-2	TGTGCCAGCAGCTTCGGGAACACCGGGGAGCTGTTTTTT	CASSFGNTGELFF
-	TRBV6-5	-	TRBJ1-1	TGTGCCAGCAGTTACGGGCAGAGCCAAATGAACACTGAAGCTTTCTTT	CASSYGQSQMNTEAFF
-	TRBV6-1	-	TRBJ1-5	TGTGCCAGCAGTGATTTCGGACTGAACAATCAGCCCCAGCATTTT	CASSDFGLNNQPQHF
-	TRBV5-1	-	TRBJ1-2	TGCGCCAGCAGCTCCGGAAGTACAGCTAACTATGGCTACACCTTC	CASSSGSTANYGYTF
-	TRBV5-6	-	TRBJ2-7	TGTGCCAGCAGCCCCCTCAGGGCTAGATTGTCCTACGAGCAGTACTTC	CASSPLRARLSYEQYF
-	TRBV4-1	TRBD1	TRBJ2-3	TGCGCCAGCAGCCCGCGGACAGGGGGCACAGATACGCAGTATTTT	CASSPRTGGTDTQYF
-	TRBV30	-	TRBJ2-1	TGTGCCTGGGGACACGGCCCCTACAATGAGCAGTTCTTC	CAWGHGPYNEQFF
once	TRBV19	TRBD1	TRBJ1-5	TGTGCCAGTAGTATCGGACAGGACAATCAGCCCCAGCATTTT	CASSIGQDNQPQHF
-	TRBV7-8	-	TRBJ2-2	TGTGCCAGCAGCTTAGGGCAGGGGAACGGGGAGCTGTTTTTT	CASSLGQGNGELFF
-	TRBV4-1	-	TRBJ1-2	TGCGCCAGCAGCTATCAGACAGGAGACATCTATGGCTACACCTTC	CASSYQTGDIYGYTF
-	TRBV5-1	-	TRBJ2-7	TGCGCCAGCAGCTTGGAGGGGGGGCAGACTTATTCCTACGAGCAGTACTTC	CASSLEGGQTYSYEQYF
-	TRBV19	-	TRBJ1-5	TGTGCCAGTACAACGGGAGGCTATAGCAATCAGCCCCAGCATTTT	CASTTGGYSNQPQHF
-	TRBV7-2	-	TRBJ1-3	TGTGCCAGCAGCACCGACAGGAGAAACACCATATATTTT	CASSTDRRNTIYF
-	TRBV2	TRBD1	TRBJ1-5	TGTGCCAGCCAGGGGGCTGAGGGCAATCAGCCCCAGCATTTT	CASQGAEGNQPQHF
-	TRBV29-1	TRBD1	TRBJ2-7	TGCAGCGTCCAAACCAGGGGGCCCTACGAGCAGTACTTC	CSVQTRGPYEQYF
-	TRBV7-2	-	TRBJ1-3	TGTGCCAGCAGCTTAGAGGCAGGCTACTCTGGAAACACCATATATTTT	CASSLEAGYSGNTIYF